These 25 T cell receptor beta chains share one sample of origin, sequenced in a study of T-cell memory formation after mild COVID-19. TCRdb processed the 5' RACE reads anew with MiXCR; each CDR3 protein has one entry. This table holds approximately 580,000 distinct CDR3 sequences, roughly 21% found once. Specimen: PBMCs or a T cell subset sorted from them (not recorded which). The receptors shown here come from an adult woman who had mild COVID-19 (a few samples of this study predate the infection). Cell type and time point are not known.

This clonotype was seen ten or more times. This chain joins TRBV12-3 or TRBV12-4 and TRBJ2-7; no clear D gene. Trimming took off 1 base at V and 1 base at J, with 5 bases between the two ends. The CDR3 runs to 13 residues. The CDR3 protein is CASSLGESYEQYF. Here the CDR3 DNA reads TGTGCCAGCAGTTTAGGAGAGTCCTACGAGCAGTACTTC.

The V gene is TRBV15, the J gene TRBJ2-7; the D gene is possibly TRBD2 (6 bases). Germline CDR1 reads LNHNV; CDR2 reads YYDKDF (reference sequence). This CDR3 is built from 13 residues. Deletions cut 0 bases from V and 5 bases from J, with 8 bases between. The CDR3 nucleotides read TGTGCCACCAGCAGAGATGGGGAGGACGAGCAGTACTTC. Protein product: CATSRDGEDEQYF.

This clonotype has only a few counts. V usage is TRBV20-1 and J usage is TRBJ2-1; the match to TRBD2 covers 8 bases. V shed 5 bases and J 2 bases; nucleotides not matched to a gene: 11. From germline, CDR1 is DFQATT and CDR2 SNEGSKA (reference sequence). The CDR3 loop spans 16 amino acids. CDR3 sequence: CSASRSRAGAYNEQFF. CDR3 DNA sequence: TGCAGTGCTTCTCGATCCCGAGCGGGGGCCTACAATGAGCAGTTCTTC.

The rearrangement joins TRBV12-3 or TRBV12-4 to TRBJ2-3; D is uncertain. V lost 3 bases and J 0 bases, leaving 7 bases between the germline ends. The CDR3 is 14 residues long. The CDR3 region is CASSLDQSTDTQYF. CDR3 nucleotides: TGTGCCAGCAGTTTGGACCAAAGCACAGATACGCAGTATTTT.

Written as DNA, the CDR3 is TGTGCCATCAGTGAGTCGATGACAAGCGTGCCCTATGGCTACACCTTC. Its protein product is CAISESMTSVPYGYTF. The chain couples TRBV10-3 to TRBJ1-2; D is undetermined. CDR3 length: 16 residues. Germline V CDR1 and CDR2: ENHRY, SYGVKD. V dropped 0 bases and J dropped 4 bases, with 15 bases sitting between them.

The chain joins TRBV10-3 to TRBJ2-5; D gene unclear. The V end was cut by 4 bases, the J end by 4 bases, with 13 bases between. The CDR3 sequence is 14 residues long. Germline V gene data show CDR1 as ENHRY and CDR2 as SYGVKD. This chain's CDR3 is CAISAKTEGETQYF. CDR3 nucleotides: TGTGCCATCAGTGCTAAAACAGAAGGAGAGACCCAGTACTTC.

This clonotype was seen a handful of times. The chain links TRBV6-5 to TRBJ2-2; no clear D. Germline CDR1 MNHEY, CDR2 SVGAGI. CDR3 size: 12 residues. V gave up 6 bases and J gave up 8 bases, with 10 bases separating them. CDR3 nucleotide sequence: TGTGCCAGCAGCATCGGATTTGGGGAGCTGTTTTTT. It is translated as CASSIGFGELFF.

The sample holds a few counts of this clonotype. The chain recombines TRBV7-9 with TRBJ2-7, with D unresolved. V dropped 5 bases and J dropped 10 bases, with 15 bases sitting between them. The CDR3 is made up of 12 amino acids. In germline, CDR1 is SEHNR, CDR2 FQNEAQ (reference sequence). The CDR3 sequence is CASSPEGSEQYF. The CDR3 region has the DNA TGTGCCAGCAGCCCGGAAGGGTCGGAACAGTACTTC.

This clonotype was picked up a small number of times. J is TRBJ2-7 and V is TRBV14, with 11 bases lining up with TRBD1. The CDR3 covers 15 residues. The germline CDR1 and CDR2 sequences are SGHDN and FVKESK. The V segment lost 4 bases and the J segment 4 bases; nucleotides outside the gene matches: 6. In DNA form, the CDR3 reads TGTGCCAGCAGCCTCGCGGACAGGGGGCTATACGAGCAGTACTTC. Translated, it gives CASSLADRGLYEQYF.

The chain recombines TRBV3-1 with TRBJ1-6, with 8 positions matching TRBD1. The ends lost 5 bases at V and 7 bases at J; junction bases unmatched: 7. Per the germline V gene, CDR1 is LGHDT and CDR2 is YNNKEL (reference sequence). The CDR3 extends over 15 amino acids. DNA of the CDR3: TGTGCCAGCAGCTCCAGGGGGCAGATAAATTCACCCCTCCACTTT. It encodes CASSSRGQINSPLHF.

This clonotype appeared a few times. The rearrangement links TRBV5-5 to TRBJ2-5; D ambiguous. Looked up from germline, CDR1 is SGHKS and CDR2 is YYEKEE (reference sequence). This CDR3 spans 13 amino acids. Trimming removed 0 bases from V and 7 bases from J, with 10 bases in between. The CDR3 nucleotides are TGTGCCAGCAGCTTGGAGGGCCGTGCGACCCAGTACTTC. Its protein is CASSLEGRATQYF. Variable domain in full (rest from reference TRBV5-5 and TRBJ2-5): DAGVTQSPTHLIKTRGQQVTLRCSPISGHKSVSWYQQVLGQGPQFIFQYYEKEERGRGNFPDRFSARQFPNYSSELNVNALLLGDSALYLCASSLEGRATQYFGPGTRLLVL.

This clonotype turned up a few times. The chain uses TRBV20-1 and TRBJ1-2; a possible D gene is TRBD1 (5 bases). Germline lookup yields CDR1 DFQATT and CDR2 SNEGSKA (reference sequence). Trimming stripped 0 bases from V and 1 base from J, with 9 bases between. The CDR3 covers 14 residues. CDR3 region: CSARDPGGNYGYTF. CDR3 nucleotides: TGCAGTGCTAGAGACCCTGGGGGTAACTATGGCTACACCTTC.

This clonotype was counted between two and nine times. CDR3 sequence: CASRRDGGVSSYEQYF. CDR3 bases: TGTGCCAGCAGGAGGGATGGAGGGGTAAGCTCCTACGAGCAGTACTTC. The V gene is TRBV6-5, the J gene TRBJ2-7; D possibly corresponds to TRBD2 (6 bases). Trimming shortened V by 6 bases and J by 0 bases, and 18 bases separated the two germline ends. Germline CDR1 MNHEY, CDR2 SVGAGI. CDR3 size: 16 residues.

A few counts support this clonotype. V gene TRBV20-1 combines with J gene TRBJ2-7; D is possibly TRBD2 (6 bases). Trimming removed 0 bases from V and 9 bases from J, with 15 bases in between. Germline-derived CDR1 and CDR2 are DFQATT and SNEGSKA (reference sequence). The CDR3 loop spans 13 amino acids. The CDR3 reads CSARDPGGQRQYF. The CDR3 coding sequence is TGCAGTGCTAGAGATCCCGGAGGGCAGAGGCAGTACTTC.

The chain combines TRBV7-9 with TRBJ2-2, with D tentatively TRBD2 (5 bases). Germline CDR1 reads SEHNR; CDR2 reads FQNEAQ (reference sequence). The CDR3 length is 16 residues. The V gene lost 5 bases and the J gene lost 6 bases, with 19 bases spanning the gap. CDR3 residues: CASSPRTQRRSGELFF. For the CDR3, the DNA is TGTGCCAGCAGCCCGCGTACGCAGAGGAGGTCCGGGGAGCTGTTTTTT.

The chain uses TRBV15 and TRBJ1-5; D not certain. The CDR3 extends over 15 amino acids. The ends were cut back, 0 bases at V and 4 bases at J, with 10 bases in the middle. Germline V gene data show CDR1 as LNHNV and CDR2 as YYDKDF (reference sequence). CDR3 sequence (DNA): TGTGCCACCAGCAGAGAGGGCGGGAGGAATCAGCCCCAGCATTTT. This codes for CATSREGGRNQPQHF.

This clonotype has more than one count but fewer than ten. CDR3 protein: CASSANRAETQYF. CDR3 coding DNA: TGTGCCAGCAGCGCCAACAGGGCAGAGACCCAGTACTTC. This rearrangement joins TRBV11-2 to TRBJ2-5; possibly TRBD1 for D (6 bases). The CDR3 has 13 residues. Germline CDR1 and CDR2: SGHAT and FQNNGV. The germline V and J ends were trimmed by 5 bases and 4 bases, with 11 bases remaining between them.

The rearrangement uses TRBV5-6 and TRBJ1-2; no reliable D call. There are 12 residues in the CDR3. Trimming took off 0 bases at V and 5 bases at J, with 5 bases between the two ends. The germline V gene has CDR1 SGHDT and CDR2 YYEEEE. The CDR3 sequence: CASSLEQYGYTF. In nucleotides, the CDR3 is TGTGCCAGCAGCTTGGAACAGTATGGCTACACCTTC.

This clonotype was picked up a small number of times. V gene TRBV25-1 combines with J gene TRBJ1-2; D call uncertain. CDR1 MGHDK and CDR2 SYGVNS come from the germline V gene. V lost 6 bases to trimming and J lost 8 bases, with 13 bases between them. The CDR3 is 12 residues long. CDR3 protein: CASSERWEGYTF. The CDR3 bases are TGTGCCAGCAGCGAAAGGTGGGAGGGCTACACCTTC.

In this sample, this clonotype turned up a few times. The V gene is TRBV7-6, the J gene TRBJ1-2, with TRBD1 identical over 7 bases. V shed 4 bases and J 2 bases; nucleotides not matched to a gene: 7. From germline, CDR1 is SGHVS and CDR2 FNYEAQ. The CDR3 spans 15 residues. The CDR3, as DNA: TGTGCCAGCAGCTCCTTGACAGGGAGGAACTATGGCTACACCTTC. This gives the protein CASSSLTGRNYGYTF.

The CDR3 is CSARVRLDLYNEQFF. As DNA, the CDR3 is TGCAGTGCTAGAGTACGCCTAGACCTGTACAATGAGCAGTTCTTC. The J gene is TRBJ2-1, the V gene TRBV20-1; D is undetermined. Between the trimmed V and J ends, which lost 1 base and 4 bases, there was a span of 14 bases. CDR1 and CDR2 (germline): DFQATT, SNEGSKA (reference sequence). This CDR3 is 15 amino acids long.

The V and J genes are TRBV5-1 and TRBJ2-7; 11 bases are shared with TRBD1. Trimming took 4 bases from V and 5 from J; bases not matched to a gene: 11. CDR3 length: 16 amino acids. CDR1 is SGHRS and CDR2 is YFSETQ in the germline V gene. The CDR3 reads CASSPGTGGDFDEQYF. The CDR3 nucleotides are TGCGCCAGCAGCCCTGGGACAGGGGGAGATTTCGACGAGCAGTACTTC.

This clonotype turned up a few times. The chain joins TRBV7-9 to TRBJ1-1; TRBD1 is a possible D gene (6 bases). Germline V lookup: CDR1 SEHNR, CDR2 FQNEAQ (reference sequence). The CDR3 is 14 amino acids. The V and J ends lost 1 base and 6 bases respectively, with 12 bases between them. The CDR3 DNA sequence: TGTGCCAGCAGCTTAGTTGTGGGGGCCTCTGAAGCTTTCTTT. This codes for CASSLVVGASEAFF.

This sequence joins TRBV5-1 and TRBJ2-3; 9 nucleotides match TRBD1. With V trimmed by 5 bases and J by 1 base, 5 bases remained unmatched. CDR1 is SGHRS and CDR2 is YFSETQ in the germline V gene. CDR3 length: 15 residues. CDR3 loop: CASRLQGAGTDTQYF. The CDR3 bases are TGCGCCAGCAGGTTACAGGGGGCTGGCACAGATACGCAGTATTTT.

The sample holds a few counts of this clonotype. The chain uses TRBV20-1 and TRBJ2-7; TRBD2 matches 12 bases. V trimming: 6 bases; J trimming: 3 bases; junction bases outside the gene matches: 3. CDR3 length: 13 amino acids. The germline gives CDR1 DFQATT, CDR2 SNEGSKA (reference sequence). The CDR3 sequence is CSAQTSGSYEQYF. The CDR3 DNA sequence: TGCAGTGCCCAGACTAGCGGGAGCTACGAGCAGTACTTC.